This TCR beta chain was retrieved from a study of T cells in pancreatic ductal adenocarcinoma. CDR3 length equals 12 residues. The V gene lost 1 base and the J gene lost 13 bases, with 13 bases spanning the gap. Germline CDR1 and CDR2: SQVTM and ANQGSEA. To note about this clone: As yet, its antigen is unknown.

The protocol was immunoSEQ multiplex PCR, while the TCRdb copy is restricted to in-frame clones and leaves out a portion. The sample has roughly 31,000 clones; 85% to 95% are singletons. Overall study results and limits: This surgical cohort overrepresents the minority presenting with early-stage disease. Tumor and blood clonality did not differ significantly, about 0.11 versus 0.078. Comparisons of tumor and blood clonality may show falsely lower tumor diversity. Tumor samples had fewer productive templates and approximately 7.9-fold fewer unique clonotypes than blood.

No neoadjuvant therapy was given to the selected pancreatic ductal adenocarcinoma patients before their surgery. Sequenced sample: PBMCs. The V and J genes are TRBV29-1 and TRBJ2-2; D unresolved. This receptor was identified in a human donor with pancreatic ductal adenocarcinoma. CDR3 protein: CSVEAGSLGLFF. The CDR3 coding sequence is TGCAGCGTTGAAGCCGGGTCGTTGGGGCTGTTTTTT.